The 22 T cell receptor beta chains below come from one sample, sequenced in a study of blood T cell repertoires in COVID-19. This table comes from immunoSEQ multiplex PCR, and its TCRdb copy is limited to in-frame clones, with some not included. The sample contains approximately 170,000 clones, approximately 85% of which appear only once. The sample taken for sequencing was peripheral blood. All receptors come from an elderly woman with COVID-19, enrolled during active disease.

The sample holds one count of this clone. This chain connects TRBV7-9 to TRBJ2-3; no firm D call. Germline CDR1 SEHNR, CDR2 FQNEAQ (reference sequence). This CDR3 has 14 residues. V lost 4 bases and J 2 bases, leaving 10 bases between the germline ends. CDR3 loop: CASSSLLDTDTQYF. The CDR3 DNA reads as TGTGCCAGCAGCTCCTTACTTGACACAGATACGCAGTATTTT. Using reference TRBV7-9 and TRBJ2-3 for the parts outside the CDR3, the full variable domain is DTGVSQNPRHKITKRGQNVTFRCDPISEHNRLYWYRQTLGQGPEFLTYFQNEAQLEKSRLLSDRFSAERPKGSFSTLEIQRTEQGDSAMYLCASSSLLDTDTQYFGPGTRLTVL.

The chain employs TRBV24-1 and TRBJ2-1, with 12 bases matching TRBD2. This CDR3 region has 18 residues. Germline CDR1 and CDR2: KGHDR and SFDVKD. Trimming at V came to 2 bases and at J to 3 bases, leaving 7 bases not matched to a gene. CDR3 region: CATSDSLTSGGFYNEQFF. CDR3 bases: TGTGCCACCAGTGATTCGCTGACTAGCGGGGGTTTCTACAATGAGCAGTTCTTC.

This chain uses TRBV18 with TRBJ2-7; 7 bases match TRBD1. CDR1 and CDR2 from the germline V gene are KGHSH and LQKENI. The CDR3 sequence is 14 residues long. The ends lost 2 bases at V and 5 bases at J; junction bases unmatched: 6. CDR3 DNA: TGTGCCAGCTCACCAAAACAGGGGTCTCACGAGCAGTACTTC. Translated: CASSPKQGSHEQYF.

The chain joins TRBV5-4 to TRBJ1-4; D is possibly TRBD1 (6 bases). The germline gives CDR1 SGHNT, CDR2 YYREEE (reference sequence). The CDR3 runs 14 residues. V was trimmed by 2 bases and J by 6 bases, leaving 11 bases between them. The CDR3 region has the DNA TGTGCCAGCAGCTTAGGGGGATATGATGAAAAACTGTTTTTT. This gives the protein CASSLGGYDEKLFF.

The chain employs TRBV21-1 and TRBJ2-3; the D call in the table, TRBD2, was not verified against the DNA. TRBV21-1 is described as a pseudogene. This CDR3 has 14 amino acids. The CDR3, as DNA: TGTGCCAGCAGCCGCCACGCGAGCACAGATACGCAGTATTTT. Its translation: CASSRHASTDTQYF.

This sequence joins TRBV7-2 and TRBJ1-5; D uncertain. Trimming cost V 1 base and J 9 bases, with 7 bases left between them. CDR1 and CDR2 (germline): SGHTA, FQGNSA. CDR3 size: 12 residues. Written as DNA, the CDR3 is TGTGCCAGCAGCTTAGATCATTCGCCCCAGCATTTT. Amino acid sequence: CASSLDHSPQHF.

The V and J genes are TRBV3-1 (or the pseudogene TRBV3-2) and TRBJ2-4; 9 bases agree with TRBD2. The V and J ends lost 5 bases and 8 bases, in that order; junction bases with no gene match: 7. CDR3 size: 14 residues. The V gene's germline CDR1 is LGHDT and CDR2 YNNKEL (reference sequence). The CDR3 nucleotides are TGTGCCAGCAGCTTGGCGGGGGGGAGGGACATTCAGTACTTC. Protein sequence: CASSLAGGRDIQYF.

V gene TRBV4-3 combines with J gene TRBJ2-3; 8 positions agree with TRBD2. V lost 3 bases and J lost 3; bases outside the gene matches: 8. CDR3 size: 16 residues. Germline V lookup: CDR1 LGHNA, CDR2 YSLEER. The CDR3 DNA is TGCGCCAGCAGCCATAGGAGCGGGGGCCCGACAGATACGCAGTATTTT. This codes for CASSHRSGGPTDTQYF.

Here the CDR3 reads CASSPPRGLAGGPDTQYF. The CDR3 DNA reads as TGTGCCAGCTCACCACCGAGGGGACTAGCGGGAGGGCCCGATACGCAGTATTTT. V usage is TRBV18 and J usage is TRBJ2-3; 16 bases agree with TRBD2. Germline V lookup: CDR1 KGHSH, CDR2 LQKENI. Trimming cost V 0 bases and J 6 bases; bases outside gene matches: 6. The length of the CDR3 is 18 residues.

The CDR3 nucleotides are TGTGCCAGCAAAATCTGGACAGGGGACGAAAAACTGTTTTTT. It codes for CASKIWTGDEKLFF. The chain couples TRBV7-2 to TRBJ1-4; 9 nucleotides agree with TRBD1. The V gene end was trimmed by 7 bases and the J gene end by 8 bases; junction bases not matched to a gene: 8. This CDR3 contains 14 residues. Germline V lookup: CDR1 SGHTA, CDR2 FQGNSA. Variable domain in full (rest from reference TRBV7-2 and TRBJ1-4): GAGVSQSPSNKVTEKGKDVELRCDPISGHTALYWYRQSLGQGLEFLIYFQGNSAPDKSGLPSDRFSAERTGGSVSTLTIQRTQQEDSAVYLCASKIWTGDEKLFFGSGTQLSVL.

This clone was seen a few times. V usage is TRBV7-2 and J usage is TRBJ2-7; 11 bases match TRBD1. The V segment lost 5 bases and the J segment 5 bases; nucleotides outside the gene matches: 5. Germline loops: CDR1 SGHTA, CDR2 FQGNSA. CDR3 size: 14 residues. The CDR3 sequence: CASSLRTGGHEQYF. The CDR3 bases are TGTGCCAGCAGCCTACGGACAGGGGGCCACGAGCAGTACTTC.

V gene TRBV2 combines with J gene TRBJ1-2; D is perhaps TRBD1 (6 bases). Trimming took 6 bases from V and 8 from J, leaving 19 bases between them. The CDR3 is made up of 14 amino acids. Germline CDR1 and CDR2: SNHLY and FYNNEI. The CDR3: CASRDRDRFWGYTF. For the CDR3, the DNA is TGTGCCAGCAGAGACCGTGACAGGTTTTGGGGCTACACCTTC.

In this sample, this clone turned up once. The junction differs from germline at one of its ends, possibly a read error. V is TRBV30 and J is TRBJ1-4; D is unresolved. The V gene's germline CDR1 is GTSNPN and CDR2 SVGIG (reference sequence). The CDR3 runs to 13 residues. This CDR3 reads CARRSFSSEKLFF. CDR3 bases: TGTGCCCGGAGGAGTTTTTCGAGTGAAAAACTGTTTTTT.

The gene calls are TRBV6-2 or TRBV6-3 and TRBJ2-1; 10 bases are a match to TRBD2. In germline, CDR1 is MNHEY, CDR2 SVGEGT. This CDR3 spans 15 amino acids. The ends lost 6 bases at V and 5 bases at J; junction bases unmatched: 7. The DNA for the CDR3 is TGTGCCAGCAGCCTCATAGCGGGGGGAAACAATGAGCAGTTCTTC. It yields the protein CASSLIAGGNNEQFF.

The rearrangement uses TRBV5-1 and TRBJ2-1, with 7 nucleotides matching TRBD2. The germline V gene encodes CDR1 SGHRS and CDR2 YFSETQ. The CDR3 totals 17 residues. J gave up 0 bases and V 0 bases, and 6 bases lay outside the gene matches. CDR3 sequence: CASSLGGGGSSYNEQFF. The CDR3 DNA sequence: TGCGCCAGCAGCTTGGGAGGTGGCGGGAGCTCCTACAATGAGCAGTTCTTC.

This clone came up a few times. Other DNA sequences within the sample encode an identical CDR3. The chain has TRBV27 and TRBJ2-3; TRBD2 matches 9 bases. This CDR3 is built from 14 residues. The germline CDR1 and CDR2 sequences are MNHEY and SMNVEV (reference sequence). Trimming at V came to 3 bases and at J to 3 bases, leaving 1 base not matched to a gene. The CDR3 protein is CASSFGLATDTQYF. CDR3 nucleotide sequence: TGTGCCAGCAGTTTTGGACTAGCGACAGATACGCAGTATTTT.

This chain connects TRBV6-2 or TRBV6-3 to TRBJ1-6; 9 nucleotides line up with TRBD1. The CDR3 runs 14 residues. Germline CDR1 MNHEY, CDR2 SVGEGT. The ends lost 5 bases at V and 8 bases at J; junction bases unmatched: 4. The CDR3 DNA sequence: TGTGCCAGCAGTCTCGACAGGGGGGATTCACCCCTCCACTTT. As protein: CASSLDRGDSPLHF.

J is TRBJ2-4 and V is TRBV18; unclear D gene. This CDR3 has 15 residues. The germline V gene has CDR1 KGHSH and CDR2 LQKENI. V lost 3 bases and J 0 bases, leaving 9 bases between the germline ends. The CDR3 protein is CASSPGPIAKNIQYF. DNA of the CDR3: TGTGCCAGCTCACCGGGCCCTATAGCCAAAAACATTCAGTACTTC. The variable domain in full, with the rest retrieved from reference TRBV18 and TRBJ2-4, is NAGVMQNPRHLVRRRGQEARLRCSPMKGHSHVYWYRQLPEEGLKFMVYLQKENIIDESGMPKERFSAEFPKEGPSILRIQQVVRGDSAAYFCASSPGPIAKNIQYFGAGTRLSVL.

The rearrangement joins TRBV3-1 (or the pseudogene TRBV3-2) to TRBJ2-1; 7 nucleotides match TRBD2. V was pared by 1 base and J by 9 bases, with 6 bases of the junction left unmatched. This CDR3 has 14 residues. Germline CDR1 LGHDT, CDR2 YNNKEL (reference sequence). The CDR3 DNA reads as TGTGCCAGCAGCCAAGCTGCGGGAGCGGGTGAGCAGTTCTTC. It specifies CASSQAAGAGEQFF.

This clone was found a few times. This chain uses TRBV5-6 with TRBJ2-5; D perhaps matches TRBD1 (6 bases). The CDR3 spans 11 residues. Germline values: CDR1 SGHDT, CDR2 YYEEEE. With 1 base removed from V and 9 bases from J, the gap between germline ends came to 7 bases. Written as DNA, the CDR3 is TGTGCCAGCAGCTTGAAGGGGGCCCAGTACTTC. It yields the protein CASSLKGAQYF. Based on the CDR3 plus reference TRBV5-6 and TRBJ2-5, the full variable domain is DAGVTQSPTHLIKTRGQQVTLRCSPKSGHDTVSWYQQALGQGPQFIFQYYEEEERQRGNFPDRFSGHQFPNYSSELNVNALLLGDSALYLCASSLKGAQYFGPGTRLLVL.

J is TRBJ2-1 and V is TRBV24-1; the match to TRBD2 covers 10 bases. The CDR3 totals 16 residues. The V gene end was trimmed by 1 base and the J gene end by 7 bases; junction bases not matched to a gene: 6. Germline CDR1 KGHDR, CDR2 SFDVKD. The CDR3 DNA is TGTGCCACCAGTGATTTTGCTAGCGGGGGAAAAAATGAGCAGTTCTTC. The encoded protein is CATSDFASGGKNEQFF.

CDR3 residues: CASSLMATTEAFF. The CDR3 DNA follows: TGTGCCAGCAGCTTAATGGCAACGACTGAAGCTTTCTTT. The V gene is TRBV7-9, the J gene TRBJ1-1; D gene unclear. Looked up from germline, CDR1 is SEHNR and CDR2 is FQNEAQ (reference sequence). V was trimmed by 2 bases and J by 5 bases, leaving 9 bases between them. CDR3 length: 13 residues.